A single sample gave rise to the 4 T cell receptor beta chains below, sequenced in a study of preoperative IRX-2 immunotherapy in early breast cancer. Measured with immunoSEQ multiplex PCR; TCRdb has only the in-frame clones, and not every one. This table has around 34,000 clones, about four fifths appearing once. Described treatment: preoperative locoregional IRX-2 cytokine immunotherapy. The starting material was lymph node tissue, obtained from a patient treated with IRX-2 immunotherapy. The receptors here all came from a human donor with breast cancer.

This clone has a single count. The chain couples TRBV29-1 to TRBJ2-7, with D perhaps TRBD1 (6 bases). Germline V gives CDR1 SQVTM, CDR2 ANQGSEA. The V gene lost 6 bases and the J gene lost 1 base, with 13 bases spanning the gap. The length of the CDR3 is 13 residues. This CDR3 is CSVARTGSYEQYF. CDR3 nucleotide sequence: TGCAGCGTAGCCAGAACAGGGTCCTACGAGCAGTACTTC.

J is TRBJ2-3 and V is TRBV7-2; 8 positions agree with TRBD2. The CDR3 has 16 amino acids. V lost 5 bases, J lost 6 bases, and 13 bases stayed unmatched. Germline CDR1 reads SGHTA; CDR2 reads FQGNSA. Here the CDR3 reads CASSPLAGSRTDTQYF. As DNA, the CDR3 is TGTGCCAGCAGCCCCCTAGCGGGTAGTCGGACGGATACGCAGTATTTT.

This chain uses TRBV6-8 with TRBJ2-2; TRBD2 aligns across 10 bases. This CDR3 comprises 17 residues. CDR1 is MNHGY, CDR2 SAAAGT, per germline. V was clipped by 10 bases and J by 1 base; unmatched bases: 12. This chain's CDR3 is CAISGTASGGNTGELFF. The CDR3 region has the DNA TGTGCCATCAGCGGTACGGCTAGCGGGGGGAACACCGGGGAGCTGTTTTTT.

V is TRBV25-1 and J is TRBJ1-2; TRBD1 agrees at 7 bases. Trimming at V came to 4 bases and at J to 7 bases, leaving 9 bases not matched to a gene. CDR1 and CDR2 (germline): MGHDK, SYGVNS. The CDR3 runs to 14 residues. In DNA form, the CDR3 reads TGTGCCAGCAGTGCTACATACAGGGGCAGTGGCTACACCTTC. Its translation is CASSATYRGSGYTF.